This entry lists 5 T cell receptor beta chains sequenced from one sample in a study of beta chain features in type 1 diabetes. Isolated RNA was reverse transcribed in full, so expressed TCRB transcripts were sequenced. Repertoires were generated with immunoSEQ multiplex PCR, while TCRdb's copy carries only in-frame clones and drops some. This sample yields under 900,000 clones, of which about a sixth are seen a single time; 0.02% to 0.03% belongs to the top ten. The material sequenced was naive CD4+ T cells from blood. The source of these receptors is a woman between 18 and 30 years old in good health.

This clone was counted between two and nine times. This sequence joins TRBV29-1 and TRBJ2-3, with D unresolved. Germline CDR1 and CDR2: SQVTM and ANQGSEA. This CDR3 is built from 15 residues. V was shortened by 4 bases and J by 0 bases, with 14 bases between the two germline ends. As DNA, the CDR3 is TGCAGCGTTGGGGTTCTGGGTTTTAGCACAGATACGCAGTATTTT. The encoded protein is CSVGVLGFSTDTQYF.

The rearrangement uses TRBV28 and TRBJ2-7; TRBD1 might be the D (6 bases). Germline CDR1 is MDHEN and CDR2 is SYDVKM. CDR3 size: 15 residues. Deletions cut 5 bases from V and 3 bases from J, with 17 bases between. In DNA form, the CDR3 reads TGTGCCAGCAGTCTACCCGGGACAAGAAACTACGAGCAGTACTTC. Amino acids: CASSLPGTRNYEQYF.

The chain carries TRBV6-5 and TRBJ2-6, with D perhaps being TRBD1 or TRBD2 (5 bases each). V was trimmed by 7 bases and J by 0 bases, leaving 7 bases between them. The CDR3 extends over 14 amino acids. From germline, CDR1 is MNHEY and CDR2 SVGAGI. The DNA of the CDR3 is TGTGCCAGCAACGGGGCCTCTGGGGCCAACGTCCTGACTTTC. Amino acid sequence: CASNGASGANVLTF.

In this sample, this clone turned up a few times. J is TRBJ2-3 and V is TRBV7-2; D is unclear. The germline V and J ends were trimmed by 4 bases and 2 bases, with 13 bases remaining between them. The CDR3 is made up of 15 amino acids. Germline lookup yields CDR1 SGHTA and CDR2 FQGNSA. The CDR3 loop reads CASSSLRLNTDTQYF. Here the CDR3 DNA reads TGTGCCAGCAGCTCCCTCAGGCTTAACACAGATACGCAGTATTTT. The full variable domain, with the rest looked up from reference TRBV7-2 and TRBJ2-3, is GAGVSQSPSNKVTEKGKDVELRCDPISGHTALYWYRQSLGQGLEFLIYFQGNSAPDKSGLPSDRFSAERTGGSVSTLTIQRTQQEDSAVYLCASSSLRLNTDTQYFGPGTRLTVL.

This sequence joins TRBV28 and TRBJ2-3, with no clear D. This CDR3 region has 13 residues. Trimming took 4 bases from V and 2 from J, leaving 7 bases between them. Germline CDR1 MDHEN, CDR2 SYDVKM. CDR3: CASSYVVTDTQYF. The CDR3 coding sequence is TGTGCCAGCAGTTACGTAGTCACAGATACGCAGTATTTT.